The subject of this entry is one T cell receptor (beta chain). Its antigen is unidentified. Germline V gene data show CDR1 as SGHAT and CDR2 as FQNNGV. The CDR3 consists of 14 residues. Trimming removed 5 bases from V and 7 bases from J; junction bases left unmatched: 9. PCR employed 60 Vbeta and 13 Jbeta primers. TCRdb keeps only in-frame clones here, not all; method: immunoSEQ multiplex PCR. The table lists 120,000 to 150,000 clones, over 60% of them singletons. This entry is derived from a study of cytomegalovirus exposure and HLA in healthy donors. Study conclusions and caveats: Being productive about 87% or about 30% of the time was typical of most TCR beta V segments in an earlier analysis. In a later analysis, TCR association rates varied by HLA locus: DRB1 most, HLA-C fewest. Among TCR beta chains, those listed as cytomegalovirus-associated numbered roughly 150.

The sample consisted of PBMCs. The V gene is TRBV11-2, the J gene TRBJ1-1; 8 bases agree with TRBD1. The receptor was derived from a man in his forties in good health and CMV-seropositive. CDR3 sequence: CASSLARGHGEAFF. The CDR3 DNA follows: TGTGCCAGCAGCCTAGCCAGGGGGCATGGTGAAGCTTTCTTT. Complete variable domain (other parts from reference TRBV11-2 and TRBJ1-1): EAGVAQSPRYKIIEKRQSVAFWCNPISGHATLYWYQQILGQGPKLLIQFQNNGVVDDSQLPKDRFSAERLKGVDSTLKIQPAKLEDSAVYLCASSLARGHGEAFFGQGTRLTVV.